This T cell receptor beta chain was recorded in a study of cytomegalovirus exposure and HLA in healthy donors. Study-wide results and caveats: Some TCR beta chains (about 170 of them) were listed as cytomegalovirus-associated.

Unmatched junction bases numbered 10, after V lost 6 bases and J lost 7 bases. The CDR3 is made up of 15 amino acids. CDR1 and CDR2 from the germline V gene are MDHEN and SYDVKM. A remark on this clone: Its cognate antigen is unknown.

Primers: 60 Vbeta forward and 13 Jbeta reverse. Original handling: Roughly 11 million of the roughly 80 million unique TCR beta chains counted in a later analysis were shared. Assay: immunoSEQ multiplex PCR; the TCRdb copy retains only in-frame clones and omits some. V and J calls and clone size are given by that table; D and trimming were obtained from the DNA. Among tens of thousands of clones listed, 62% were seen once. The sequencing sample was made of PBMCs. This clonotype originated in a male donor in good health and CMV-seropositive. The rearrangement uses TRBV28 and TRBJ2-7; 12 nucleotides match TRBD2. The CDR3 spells CASSLLAGGPAEQYF. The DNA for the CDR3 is TGTGCCAGCAGCTTGCTAGCGGGAGGGCCGGCAGAGCAGTACTTC.